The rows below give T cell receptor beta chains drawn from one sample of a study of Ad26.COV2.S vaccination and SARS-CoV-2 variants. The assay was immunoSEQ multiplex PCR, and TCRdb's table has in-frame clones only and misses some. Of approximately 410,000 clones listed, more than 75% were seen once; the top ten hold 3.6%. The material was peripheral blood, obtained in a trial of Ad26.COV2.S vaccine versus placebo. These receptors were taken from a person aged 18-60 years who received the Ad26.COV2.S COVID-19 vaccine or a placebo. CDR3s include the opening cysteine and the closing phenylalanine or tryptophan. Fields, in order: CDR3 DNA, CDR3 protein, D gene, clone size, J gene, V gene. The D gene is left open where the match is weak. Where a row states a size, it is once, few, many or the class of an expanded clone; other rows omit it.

TGTGCCAGCAGTGAAACGCACCTAGGGGTTAGCACAGATACGCAGTATTTT	CASSETHLGVSTDTQYF	.	.	TRBJ2-3	TRBV2
TGTGCCAGCAGCTCGACAGGGGGTGGCGGCTACACCTTC	CASSSTGGGGYTF	TRBD1	.	TRBJ1-2	TRBV7-8
TGTGCCAGTAGTATAGGACAGGGGCCGTACAATGAGCAGTTCTTC	CASSIGQGPYNEQFF	TRBD1	few	TRBJ2-1	TRBV19
TGTGCCAGCAGCTTGGCGGGCGGAGCCTACGAGCAGTACTTC	CASSLAGGAYEQYF	.	.	TRBJ2-7	TRBV5-8
TGTGCCAGCAGTCCCGGGACAGGGTGGAACACTGAAGCTTTCTTT	CASSPGTGWNTEAFF	TRBD1	.	TRBJ1-1	TRBV6-5
TGTGCCAGCAGGACCTTGACAGGGGGCTTCTCTGGGGCCAACGTCCTGACTTTC	CASRTLTGGFSGANVLTF	TRBD1	.	TRBJ2-6	TRBV27
TGCGCCAGCAGTCAATCTAGGCTAAAAATTTACGAGCAGTACTTC	CASSQSRLKIYEQYF	.	once	TRBJ2-7	TRBV23-1
TGTGCCAGCAGCCCCCGGGACAGGGGATCGGACACTGAAGCTTTCTTT	CASSPRDRGSDTEAFF	TRBD1	.	TRBJ1-1	TRBV3-1/TRBV3-2
TGTGCCAGCAGCGTAGCCCAGGGCACCGGCACAGATACGCAGTATTTT	CASSVAQGTGTDTQYF	.	.	TRBJ2-3	TRBV9
TGTGCCAGCAGCCAGTCGGGACAGGGAGCCGGGGAGCTGTTTTTT	CASSQSGQGAGELFF	TRBD1	.	TRBJ2-2	TRBV7-2
TGCGCCAGCAGCCAAGATCAGGCTTACAATGAGCAGTTCTTC	CASSQDQAYNEQFF	.	.	TRBJ2-1	TRBV4-1
TGTGCCAGCAGTATACTGAGGACGGTACGGGAGACCCAGTACTTC	CASSILRTVRETQYF	.	.	TRBJ2-5	TRBV5-6